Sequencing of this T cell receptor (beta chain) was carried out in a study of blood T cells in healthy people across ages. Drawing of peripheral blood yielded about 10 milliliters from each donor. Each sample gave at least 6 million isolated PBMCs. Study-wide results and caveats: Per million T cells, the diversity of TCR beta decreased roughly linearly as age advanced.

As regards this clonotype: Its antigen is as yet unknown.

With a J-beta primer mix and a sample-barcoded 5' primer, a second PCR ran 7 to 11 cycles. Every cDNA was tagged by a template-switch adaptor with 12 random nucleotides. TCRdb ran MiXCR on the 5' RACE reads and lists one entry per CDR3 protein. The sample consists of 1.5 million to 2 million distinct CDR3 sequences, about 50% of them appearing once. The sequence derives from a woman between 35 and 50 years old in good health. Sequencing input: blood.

CDR3 sequence: CASSLSGGGHHYEQYF. CDR3 sequence (DNA): TGTGCCAGCAGTTTATCGGGCGGGGGTCATCATTACGAGCAGTACTTC. The chain employs TRBV12-3 or TRBV12-4 and TRBJ2-7; TRBD2 agrees at 7 bases. The V and J ends lost 2 bases and 4 bases, in that order; junction bases with no gene match: 11. The CDR3 consists of 16 residues.